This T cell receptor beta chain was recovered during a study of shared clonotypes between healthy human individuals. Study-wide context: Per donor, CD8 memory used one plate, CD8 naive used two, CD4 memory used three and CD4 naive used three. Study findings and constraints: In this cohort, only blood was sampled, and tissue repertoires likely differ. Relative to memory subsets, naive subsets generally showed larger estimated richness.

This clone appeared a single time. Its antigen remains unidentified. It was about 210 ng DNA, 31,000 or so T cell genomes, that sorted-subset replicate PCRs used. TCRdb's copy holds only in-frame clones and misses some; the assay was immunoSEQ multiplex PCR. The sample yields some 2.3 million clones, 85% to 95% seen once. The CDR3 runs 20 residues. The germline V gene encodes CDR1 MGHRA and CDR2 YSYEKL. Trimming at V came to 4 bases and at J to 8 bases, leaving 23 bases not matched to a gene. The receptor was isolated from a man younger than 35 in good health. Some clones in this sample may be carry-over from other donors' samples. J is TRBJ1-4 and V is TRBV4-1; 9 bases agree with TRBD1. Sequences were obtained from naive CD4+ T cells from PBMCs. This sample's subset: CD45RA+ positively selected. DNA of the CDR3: TGCGCCAGCAGCCTCCCTCGTCTTCGGGACAGGGAATTGGAGTCAGAAAAACTGTTTTTT. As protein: CASSLPRLRDRELESEKLFF.